The clone carrying this T cell receptor (beta chain) has only a few counts. Its target is unknown. The record originates from a study of STAT5B mutations in CD4+ large granular lymphocyte leukemia. Study-level results: Top patient clones used TRBV06 genes more often: 8/27 versus 2/35 in controls. Data were not HLA-matched across samples.

Under the authors' procedure: Productive clonotypes were detectable down to 2.59 x 10-5 frequency. Profiled with immunoSEQ multiplex PCR; TCRdb holds only in-frame clones, not every one. The V and J calls and clone size are taken from that table; D and trimming were inferred from the DNA. The data contain some 30,000 clones, roughly 65% of them seen just once; the ten biggest clones take up around 1.9%. The CDR3 runs to 12 residues. Per the germline V gene, CDR1 is MNHNS and CDR2 is SASEGT. The J segment lost 3 bases and the V segment lost 4 bases, leaving 0 bases of the junction unmatched. Controls came from buffy coats of healthy blood donors.

The chain recombines TRBV6-1 with TRBJ2-7; 7 bases match TRBD1. The source is a human donor in good health. Sequenced sample: CD4+ T cells from blood buffy coats. This CDR3 reads CASSGQGYEQYF. In DNA form, the CDR3 reads TGTGCCAGCAGTGGACAGGGCTACGAGCAGTACTTC.